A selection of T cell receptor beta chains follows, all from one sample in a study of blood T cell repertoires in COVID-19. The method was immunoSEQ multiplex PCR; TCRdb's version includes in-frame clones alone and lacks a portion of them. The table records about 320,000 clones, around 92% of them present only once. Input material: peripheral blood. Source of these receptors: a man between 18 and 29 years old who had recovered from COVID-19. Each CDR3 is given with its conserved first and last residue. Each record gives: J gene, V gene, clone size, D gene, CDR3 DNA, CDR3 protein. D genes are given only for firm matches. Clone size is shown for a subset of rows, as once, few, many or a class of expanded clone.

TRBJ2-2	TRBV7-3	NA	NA	TGTGCCAGCAGCTCCTCCGCACTAGGAAACACCGGGGAGCTGTTTTTT	CASSSSALGNTGELFF
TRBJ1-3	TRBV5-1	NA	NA	TGCGCCAGCAGCTACGGGGGGTCCCCGAGCTCTGGAAACACCATATATTTT	CASSYGGSPSSGNTIYF
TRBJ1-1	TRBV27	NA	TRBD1	TGTGCCAGCAGTCCACGGGGGACAGGGGAAGCTTTCTTT	CASSPRGTGEAFF
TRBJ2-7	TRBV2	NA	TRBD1	TGTGCCAGTCAGTTAGGACAGGCCACATACGAGCAGTACTTC	CASQLGQATYEQYF
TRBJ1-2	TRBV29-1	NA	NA	TGCAGCGTTGAACGGGGGGCTGGTGGCTACACCTTC	CSVERGAGGYTF
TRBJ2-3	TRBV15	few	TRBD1	TGTGCCACCAGCAGCAACAGGGGGAGCACAGATACGCAGTATTTT	CATSSNRGSTDTQYF
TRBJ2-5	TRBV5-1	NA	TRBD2	TGCGCCAGCAGCTTGGGACTAGCGGGACCACCCCAAGAGACCCAGTACTTC	CASSLGLAGPPQETQYF
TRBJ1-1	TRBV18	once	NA	TGTGCCAGCTCACCACAGGAGGGGCAGGCGGCTGAAGCTTTCTTT	CASSPQEGQAAEAFF
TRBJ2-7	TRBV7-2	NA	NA	TGTGCCAGCAGCCCATCCTACGAGCAGTACTTC	CASSPSYEQYF
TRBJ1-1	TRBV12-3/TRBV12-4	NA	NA	TGTGCCAGCAGTTTTTCGTCTGGGCTTGAGGCTTTCTTT	CASSFSSGLEAFF
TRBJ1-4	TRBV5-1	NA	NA	TGCGCCAGCAGCTTAGACAGTACAACTAATGAAAAACTGTTTTTT	CASSLDSTTNEKLFF
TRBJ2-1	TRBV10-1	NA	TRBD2	TGCGCCAGCAGTGAGGCGGGGGGGCCTTGCTACAATGAGCAGTTCTTC	CASSEAGGPCYNEQFF
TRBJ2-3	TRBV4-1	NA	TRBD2	TGCGCCAGCAGCCAAGCACTAGCGGGGGGCGCAGATACGCAGTATTTT	CASSQALAGGADTQYF
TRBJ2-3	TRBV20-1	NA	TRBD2	TGCAGTGCTAGTCCGGGACTAGCGGGAAGTAGCACAGATACGCAGTATTTT	CSASPGLAGSSTDTQYF